The clone carrying this T cell receptor beta chain was found once. Its antigen is unidentified. Primers included in the PCR were 60 Vbeta and 13 Jbeta primers. Produced via immunoSEQ multiplex PCR; TCRdb's table is partial and in-frame only. The table has over 150,000 clones, less than 80% seen once. This record comes from a study of cytomegalovirus exposure and HLA in healthy donors. Whole-study results and caveats: Common viral pathogens seemed, in a later analysis, to connect with several of the most significant clusters. In vitro data verified a few CMV-associated chains as specific for CMV antigens. It was reported that the classifier diagnosed cytomegalovirus status with high specificity and sensitivity in both the original and validation cohorts. Researchers reported in a later analysis that a missense DCLRE1C variant was tied to TCR beta V- and J-gene trimming.

The V segment lost 2 bases and the J segment 4 bases; nucleotides outside the gene matches: 11. In germline, CDR1 is SGHTA, CDR2 FQGTGA. The CDR3 covers 17 residues. The sequencing sample was made of PBMCs. The J gene is TRBJ2-3, the V gene TRBV7-3; 8 bases match TRBD2. The clonotype comes from a man aged 35-49 years in good health and CMV-seronegative. CDR3 nucleotides: TGTGCCAGCAGCTTATCCACGGGGGGGATGATCGCAGATACGCAGTATTTT. It codes for CASSLSTGGMIADTQYF.